A selection of T cell receptor beta chains follows, all from one sample in a study of blood T cell repertoires in COVID-19. Assay used: immunoSEQ multiplex PCR; TCRdb lists only in-frame clones, some missing. The table shows some 300,000 clones, with about nine tenths occurring only once. Sample: PBMCs or T cells enriched from blood (not recorded which). Receptor source: a woman aged 40 to 50 who had recovered from COVID-19. The CDR3 runs from the conserved cysteine through the conserved F or W. The D gene is left open where the match is weak. Where a row states a size, it is once, few, many or the class of an expanded clone; other rows omit it.

V gene: TRBV3-1/TRBV3-2
clone size: -
D gene: -
J gene: TRBJ1-1
CDR3 protein: CASSQDFQGWWNTEAFF
CDR3 DNA: TGTGCCAGCAGCCAAGATTTCCAGGGATGGTGGAACACTGAAGCTTTCTTT

V gene: TRBV19
clone size: -
D gene: -
J gene: TRBJ1-4
CDR3 protein: CASSIQQGANEKLFF
CDR3 DNA: TGTGCCAGTAGTATACAACAGGGTGCTAATGAAAAACTGTTTTTT

V gene: TRBV19
clone size: -
D gene: TRBD1
J gene: TRBJ1-1
CDR3 protein: CASSDRGYAEAFF
CDR3 DNA: TGTGCCAGTAGCGACAGGGGGTACGCTGAAGCTTTCTTT

V gene: TRBV19
clone size: -
D gene: TRBD2
J gene: TRBJ2-5
CDR3 protein: CASSIVDGGAWKTQYF
CDR3 DNA: TGTGCCAGTAGTATAGTTGACGGGGGGGCTTGGAAGACCCAGTACTTC

V gene: TRBV3-1/TRBV3-2
clone size: -
D gene: -
J gene: TRBJ2-1
CDR3 protein: CASSQVYNEQFF
CDR3 DNA: TGTGCCAGCAGCCAAGTATACAATGAGCAGTTCTTC

V gene: TRBV5-1
clone size: -
D gene: TRBD1
J gene: TRBJ1-1
CDR3 protein: CASSLAGTGDTEAFF
CDR3 DNA: TGCGCCAGCAGCTTGGCCGGTACAGGGGATACTGAAGCTTTCTTT

V gene: TRBV4-1
clone size: -
D gene: TRBD1
J gene: TRBJ1-1
CDR3 protein: CASRQDREAFF
CDR3 DNA: TGCGCCAGCAGACAGGACAGGGAAGCTTTCTTT

V gene: TRBV5-6
clone size: few
D gene: -
J gene: TRBJ2-7
CDR3 protein: CASSLGGGRRHEQYF
CDR3 DNA: TGTGCCAGCAGCTTGGGTGGAGGGAGAAGGCACGAGCAGTACTTC

V gene: TRBV23-1
clone size: -
D gene: -
J gene: TRBJ1-5
CDR3 protein: CASSPLTGPNQPQHF
CDR3 DNA: TGCGCCAGCAGCCCTCTGACGGGTCCCAATCAGCCCCAGCATTTT

V gene: TRBV7-6
clone size: -
D gene: -
J gene: TRBJ2-2
CDR3 protein: CASSAEGVAMVGELFF
CDR3 DNA: TGTGCCAGCAGCGCCGAGGGGGTAGCCATGGTCGGGGAGCTGTTTTTT

V gene: TRBV6-5
clone size: -
D gene: -
J gene: TRBJ2-7
CDR3 protein: CASSYTGFSYEQYF
CDR3 DNA: TGTGCCAGCAGTTACACAGGCTTTTCCTACGAGCAGTACTTC

V gene: TRBV11-2
clone size: -
D gene: -
J gene: TRBJ2-7
CDR3 protein: CASAQKSYEQYF
CDR3 DNA: TGTGCCAGCGCCCAGAAGTCCTACGAGCAGTACTTC

V gene: TRBV4-1
clone size: once
D gene: TRBD2
J gene: TRBJ2-3
CDR3 protein: CASSQGISGVGDTQYF
CDR3 DNA: TGCGCCAGCAGCCAAGGGATTAGCGGGGTCGGGGATACGCAGTATTTT

V gene: TRBV30
clone size: -
D gene: -
J gene: TRBJ2-7
CDR3 protein: CAAARPSLEQYF
CDR3 DNA: TGTGCCGCCGCACGACCTAGCTTGGAGCAGTACTTC

V gene: TRBV7-3
clone size: -
D gene: TRBD2
J gene: TRBJ2-1
CDR3 protein: CASSRGRSYNEQFF
CDR3 DNA: TGTGCCAGCAGCCGCGGGAGGTCCTACAATGAGCAGTTCTTC

V gene: TRBV6-5
clone size: few
D gene: TRBD1
J gene: TRBJ1-2
CDR3 protein: CASRMDRVVGYTF
CDR3 DNA: TGTGCCAGCAGGATGGACAGGGTAGTGGGCTACACCTTC

V gene: TRBV2
clone size: -
D gene: TRBD1
J gene: TRBJ2-3
CDR3 protein: CASRGGTGVTDTQYF
CDR3 DNA: TGTGCCAGCAGGGGCGGGACAGGAGTCACAGATACGCAGTATTTT

V gene: TRBV5-1
clone size: -
D gene: -
J gene: TRBJ1-5
CDR3 protein: CASSRGEGQPQHF
CDR3 DNA: TGCGCCAGCAGCCGCGGGGAAGGTCAGCCCCAGCATTTT

V gene: TRBV27
clone size: -
D gene: TRBD1
J gene: TRBJ1-5
CDR3 protein: CASSSFGTGRLSQPQHF
CDR3 DNA: TGTGCCAGCAGTTCCTTCGGGACAGGGAGGCTATCGCAGCCCCAGCATTTT

V gene: TRBV5-4
clone size: -
D gene: TRBD1
J gene: TRBJ1-2
CDR3 protein: CASTPTGTAINYGYTF
CDR3 DNA: TGTGCCAGCACCCCCACCGGGACAGCGATAAACTATGGCTACACCTTC